The entry below describes one TCR beta chain. Between the trimmed V and J ends, which lost 6 bases and 0 bases, there was a span of 11 bases. This CDR3 has 14 amino acids. Germline CDR1 LNHNV, CDR2 YYDKDF (reference sequence). The sample originates from a study of blood T cell repertoires in COVID-19. The repertoire was sequenced with immunoSEQ multiplex PCR; TCRdb's copy has only in-frame clones and lacks some. The sample consists of 80,000 to 95,000 clones, around 84% of them appearing once. The TCR comes from a man older than 75 with acute or convalescent COVID-19. V is TRBV15 and J is TRBJ1-1; D is unclear. The source material was peripheral blood. The chain's CDR3 is CATSQGRVNTEAFF. The CDR3 region has the DNA TGTGCCACCAGTCAAGGTCGGGTGAACACTGAAGCTTTCTTT.